This T cell receptor (beta chain) was sequenced in a study of beta chain features in type 1 diabetes. Study outcomes and limitations: Type 1 diabetes patients had VDJ junctions that carried fewer insertions and more deletions. In every one of the four CD4+ subsets, TCRB CDR3s were moderately but significantly shorter in Type 1 diabetes patients. The question left open here concerned HLA type influencing TCRB rearrangement.

The CDR3 extends over 14 amino acids. Germline V gene data show CDR1 as GTSNPN and CDR2 as SVGIG (reference sequence). Losses at the gene ends were 3 bases for V and 1 base for J; bases not matched to a gene: 3. On this clone itself: Its antigen is not known. This CDR3 is also generated by other DNA sequences in the sample.

As every portion of the isolated RNA was reverse transcribed, the sequencing read expressed TCRB transcripts. Clones were sequenced by immunoSEQ multiplex PCR, and TCRdb holds only the in-frame ones, with some missing. Among 100,000 to 150,000 clones, 7.5% to 9.5% were seen once, and the ten largest hold over 0.6%. This clonotype was obtained from a man aged 30-40 years with type 1 diabetes. Sequencing used central memory CD4+ T cells from blood. The V and J genes are TRBV30 and TRBJ2-3, with TRBD2 matching 8 bases. The CDR3 DNA reads as TGTGCCTGGAGCGAAGCGGGAGGCACAGATACGCAGTATTTT. It codes for CAWSEAGGTDTQYF. Filled out from reference TRBV30 and TRBJ2-3, the complete variable domain reads SQTIHQWPATLVQPVGSPLSLECTVEGTSNPNLYWYRQAAGRGLQLLFYSVGIGQISSEVPQNLSASRPQDRQFILSSKKLLLSDSGFYLCAWSEAGGTDTQYFGPGTRLTVL.